This passage covers 16 T cell receptor beta chains from one sample sequenced in a study of blood T cell repertoires in COVID-19. Clones were read by immunoSEQ multiplex PCR, and TCRdb kept only the in-frame ones, dropping some. In the table there are about 220,000 clones, roughly 80% of which are singletons. What was sequenced was PBMCs or T cells enriched from blood (not recorded which). Receptors were obtained from a woman in her thirties or forties who had been exposed to COVID-19.

The CDR3: CASGLGIATNEKLFF. The CDR3 nucleotides are TGTGCTAGTGGTTTGGGTATTGCAACTAATGAAAAACTGTTTTTT. This chain connects TRBV12-5 to TRBJ1-4; D uncertain. Germline loops: CDR1 LGHNT, CDR2 FRNRAP. This CDR3 spans 15 amino acids. Between the trimmed V and J ends, which lost 1 base and 0 bases, there was a span of 6 bases.

The chain couples TRBV9 to TRBJ1-5; 8 bases are shared with TRBD1. V trimming: 2 bases; J trimming: 4 bases; junction bases outside the gene matches: 5. This CDR3 is built from 15 residues. The germline gives CDR1 SGDLS, CDR2 YYNGEE. CDR3 region: CASSVTGGWNQPQHF. CDR3 coding DNA: TGTGCCAGCAGCGTCACAGGGGGATGGAATCAGCCCCAGCATTTT.

In nucleotides, the CDR3 is TGTGCCATCAGCGAATCCGGAGATACGCAGTATTTT. Protein: CAISESGDTQYF. This chain links TRBV10-3 with TRBJ2-3; D remains ambiguous. Deletions cut 6 bases from V and 5 bases from J, with 9 bases between. This CDR3 has 12 residues. Germline CDR1 ENHRY, CDR2 SYGVKD.

CDR3 residues: CASSLTSIETQYF. The CDR3 DNA reads as TGTGCCAGCAGCTTGACTAGTATTGAGACCCAGTACTTC. The chain couples TRBV7-2 to TRBJ2-5; weak D call: TRBD2 (6 bases). V was trimmed by 3 bases and J by 5 bases, leaving 10 bases between them. This CDR3 comprises 13 residues. CDR1 is SGHTA and CDR2 is FQGNSA in the germline V gene. The variable domain in full, with the rest retrieved from reference TRBV7-2 and TRBJ2-5, is GAGVSQSPSNKVTEKGKDVELRCDPISGHTALYWYRQSLGQGLEFLIYFQGNSAPDKSGLPSDRFSAERTGGSVSTLTIQRTQQEDSAVYLCASSLTSIETQYFGPGTRLLVL.

The rearrangement uses TRBV18 and TRBJ2-5; TRBD1 might be the D (6 bases). Per the germline V gene, CDR1 is KGHSH and CDR2 is LQKENI. The CDR3 totals 14 residues. V lost 1 base and J lost 5, with 11 bases in between. CDR3 in amino acids: CASSPQGGEETQYF. CDR3 DNA sequence: TGTGCCAGCTCACCACAAGGGGGAGAGGAGACCCAGTACTTC.

The sample holds many counts of this clone. V is TRBV4-3 and J is TRBJ2-7; no definite D call. The CDR3 totals 18 residues. Germline assignment: CDR1 LGHNA and CDR2 YSLEER. V was pared by 1 base and J by 2 bases, with 21 bases between. The CDR3 DNA is TGCGCCAGCAGCCAAGGCGGTGTGAGCTCCCGATTTACCTACGAGCAGTACTTC. It yields the protein CASSQGGVSSRFTYEQYF.

The V call is TRBV4-3, the J call TRBJ2-2, with D possibly matching TRBD1 (5 bases). Germline V gene sequence: CDR1 LGHNA, CDR2 YSLEER. The CDR3 spans 17 residues. With 1 base removed from V and 3 bases from J, the gap between germline ends came to 15 bases. The CDR3 loop reads CASSQAVRVDDTGELFF. CDR3 coding DNA: TGCGCCAGCAGCCAAGCGGTCAGGGTGGATGACACCGGGGAGCTGTTTTTT.

This chain connects TRBV6-6 to TRBJ1-5; the match to TRBD1 covers 9 bases. The germline V gene has CDR1 MNHNY and CDR2 SVGAGI (reference sequence). V lost 6 bases, J lost 7 bases, and 4 bases stayed unmatched. The CDR3 has 13 amino acids. Here the CDR3 DNA reads TGTGCCAGCAGGGGGGACAGGGCCCAGCCCCAGCATTTT. This translates into CASRGDRAQPQHF.

The genes are TRBV19 and TRBJ1-1; D is uncertain. Germline V gene lookup returns CDR1 LNHDA and CDR2 SQIVND (reference sequence). The CDR3 consists of 13 residues. Trimming shortened V by 2 bases and J by 8 bases, and 12 bases separated the two germline ends. The CDR3 bases are TGTGCCAGTAGTATAAGTGTGGTCAGGGAAGCTTTCTTT. Its protein product is CASSISVVREAFF.

The genes are TRBV6-5 and TRBJ1-6; the D gene is possibly TRBD1 (6 bases). The CDR3 consists of 16 residues. The V and J ends lost 2 bases and 10 bases respectively, with 18 bases between them. In germline, CDR1 is MNHEY, CDR2 SVGAGI. The DNA of the CDR3 is TGTGCCAGCAGTTACACCCCCAACAGGGATCGGTCACCCCTCCACTTT. Its protein is CASSYTPNRDRSPLHF.

This chain connects TRBV7-2 to TRBJ1-1, with TRBD1 matching 8 bases. CDR1 SGHTA and CDR2 FQGNSA come from the germline V gene. The CDR3 loop spans 15 amino acids. Trimming at V came to 5 bases and at J to 2 bases, leaving 7 bases not matched to a gene. CDR3 sequence: CASSGYRGDNTEAFF. CDR3 sequence (DNA): TGTGCCAGCAGCGGGTACAGGGGGGATAACACTGAAGCTTTCTTT. The full variable domain, its missing parts supplied by reference TRBV7-2 and TRBJ1-1, is GAGVSQSPSNKVTEKGKDVELRCDPISGHTALYWYRQSLGQGLEFLIYFQGNSAPDKSGLPSDRFSAERTGGSVSTLTIQRTQQEDSAVYLCASSGYRGDNTEAFFGQGTRLTVV.

The rearrangement uses TRBV19 and TRBJ1-2; TRBD1 might be the D (5 bases). Trimming left V 5 bases short and J 4 bases short, with 8 bases between. This CDR3 is built from 12 residues. CDR1 is LNHDA and CDR2 is SQIVND in the germline V gene (reference sequence). The CDR3, as DNA: TGTGCCAGTAGTCCTGACAGCTATGGCTACACCTTC. Amino acids: CASSPDSYGYTF.

This clone was recorded once. This chain links TRBV27 with TRBJ1-1; possibly TRBD1 for D (6 bases). Germline V gene data show CDR1 as MNHEY and CDR2 as SMNVEV (reference sequence). The CDR3 covers 17 residues. Trimming removed 3 bases from V and 2 bases from J, with 19 bases in between. The CDR3 DNA follows: TGTGCCAGCAGTTTGGGGGGGCGCGGAGGGTACAACACTGAAGCTTTCTTT. Protein: CASSLGGRGGYNTEAFF.

In this sample, this clone turned up many times. The genes are TRBV7-9 and TRBJ1-2, with D possibly being TRBD1 (6 bases). Germline values: CDR1 SEHNR, CDR2 FQNEAQ (reference sequence). The V and J ends lost 5 bases and 10 bases respectively, with 11 bases between them. The CDR3 is 11 residues long. CDR3 DNA: TGTGCCAGCAGCCTGGACAGTAACTACACCTTC. Protein: CASSLDSNYTF.

This rearrangement joins TRBV18 to TRBJ2-7; D might be TRBD2 (6 bases). CDR3 length: 17 amino acids. V was cut by 3 bases and J by 6 bases, with 24 bases left in between. Germline V CDR1 and CDR2: KGHSH, LQKENI. As DNA, the CDR3 is TGTGCCAGCTCACCGCCGTCGGGGGAACGGGCTACGGGCGAGCAGTACTTC. This translates into CASSPPSGERATGEQYF. Full variable domain (missing parts from reference TRBV18 and TRBJ2-7): NAGVMQNPRHLVRRRGQEARLRCSPMKGHSHVYWYRQLPEEGLKFMVYLQKENIIDESGMPKERFSAEFPKEGPSILRIQQVVRGDSAAYFCASSPPSGERATGEQYFGPGTRLTVT.

This sequence joins TRBV11-3 and TRBJ1-1, with 8 bases aligning to TRBD1. J was trimmed by 4 bases and V by 3 bases; bases with no gene match: 7. The germline V gene has CDR1 SGHNT and CDR2 YENEEA. CDR3 length equals 15 residues. This CDR3 is CASSFTGQGGTEAFF. Here the CDR3 DNA reads TGTGCCAGCAGCTTTACTGGACAGGGTGGCACTGAAGCTTTCTTT.